This T cell receptor beta chain was captured by sequencing in a study of blood T cell repertoires in COVID-19. Study as a whole: Samples representing acute and convalescent COVID-19 were sourced from the United States, Italy and Spain.

CDR3 length equals 13 residues. CDR1 MNHNY and CDR2 SVGAGI come from the germline V gene (reference sequence). The V and J ends lost 3 bases and 1 base respectively, with 7 bases between them. In Seattle, patients joined the study during active infection and were tracked longitudinally. Study processing details: The assay estimated nucleated cells by amplifying reference gene primers. Generated by immunoSEQ multiplex PCR, the TCRdb table keeps only in-frame clones and is missing some. V, J and clone size were drawn from that table, and D and trimming were deduced from the DNA. This sample carries under 400,000 clones, over 85% of them seen once, and the ten largest clones take 3% to 4.5%.

Sequencing was performed on peripheral blood. The rearrangement joins TRBV6-6 to TRBJ2-7, with a weak D call TRBD1 (5 bases). The clonotype was recovered from a woman aged 55-69 years with COVID-19, enrolled during active disease. CDR3 in amino acids: CASSYQGSYEQYF. In nucleotides, the CDR3 is TGTGCCAGCAGTTATCAGGGATCCTACGAGCAGTACTTC.